The 17 T cell receptor beta chains listed next were all sequenced from one sample in a study of blood T cell repertoires in COVID-19. Assay used: immunoSEQ multiplex PCR; TCRdb lists only in-frame clones, some missing. The sample gives some 150,000 clones, 80% to 90% of which show up once; more than 2% is in the top ten. The sequenced material came from peripheral blood. These receptor sequences come from a woman in her 70s with acute or convalescent COVID-19.

The genes are TRBV15 and TRBJ1-1; D is unclear. The CDR3 runs to 15 residues. Trimming left V 1 base short and J 3 bases short, with 12 bases between. Germline-derived CDR1 and CDR2 are LNHNV and YYDKDF (reference sequence). The CDR3 DNA is TGTGCCACCAGCAGAGTGAAAGCAGACTACACTGAAGCTTTCTTT. Its translation is CATSRVKADYTEAFF. The full variable domain, rest sourced from reference TRBV15 and TRBJ1-1, is DAMVIQNPRYQVTQFGKPVTLSCSQTLNHNVMYWYQQKSSQAPKLLFHYYDKDFNNEADTPDNFQSRRPNTSFCFLDIRSPGLGDTAMYLCATSRVKADYTEAFFGQGTRLTVV.

The chain is built from TRBV5-6 and TRBJ1-6, with 10 bases fitting TRBD1. CDR3 size: 14 residues. Germline loops: CDR1 SGHDT, CDR2 YYEEEE. The trim removed 4 bases at V and 8 bases at J, leaving 3 bases unmatched. In DNA, the CDR3 is TGTGCCAGCAGCCGAGGACAGGGGGATTCACCCCTCCACTTT. Its protein is CASSRGQGDSPLHF.

V and J are TRBV19 and TRBJ2-1; 7 bases align to TRBD2. CDR1 LNHDA and CDR2 SQIVND come from the germline V gene (reference sequence). Trimming cost V 5 bases and J 5 bases; bases outside gene matches: 9. The CDR3 runs 15 residues. Written as DNA, the CDR3 is TGTGCCAGTAGTCTTCCGGGGGGTGGAGACAATGAGCAGTTCTTC. Its translation is CASSLPGGGDNEQFF.

V usage is TRBV19 and J usage is TRBJ2-3, with D tentatively TRBD2 (6 bases). The CDR3 runs 16 residues. V was shortened by 1 base and J by 0 bases, with 11 bases between the two germline ends. In germline, CDR1 is LNHDA, CDR2 SQIVND (reference sequence). The CDR3 DNA is TGTGCCAGTAGTATAGCGACTAGTGGAAGCACAGATACGCAGTATTTT. Protein: CASSIATSGSTDTQYF.

V and J are TRBV28 and TRBJ1-1; no clear D. From germline, CDR1 is MDHEN and CDR2 SYDVKM. Trimming removed 10 bases at V and 0 bases at J, with 24 bases between. The length of the CDR3 is 17 residues. Here the CDR3 reads CAIPWEGRPFMNTEAFF. CDR3 nucleotide sequence: TGTGCCATCCCGTGGGAGGGCCGGCCTTTCATGAACACTGAAGCTTTCTTT.

The count of this clone is one. This sequence joins TRBV2 and TRBJ2-5, with TRBD2 identical over 13 bases. This CDR3 contains 17 residues. V trimming: 7 bases; J trimming: 4 bases; junction bases outside the gene matches: 12. Germline V gene sequence: CDR1 SNHLY, CDR2 FYNNEI. CDR3 nucleotides: TGTGCCAGCACTACCGGGACTAGCGGGGTTATGATAGAGACCCAGTACTTC. This sequence encodes CASTTGTSGVMIETQYF.

This clone appeared a single time. The chain carries TRBV9 and TRBJ1-2; TRBD1 aligns across 9 bases. The CDR3 has 15 amino acids. Looked up from germline, CDR1 is SGDLS and CDR2 is YYNGEE. The junction had 8 bases not matched to a gene; V was cut back by 0 bases and J by 8 bases. CDR3 in DNA: TGTGCCAGCAGCGTAGAGGGGACAGGGTATTGGGGCTACACCTTC. This codes for CASSVEGTGYWGYTF.

The V gene is TRBV21-1, the J gene TRBJ1-1. TRBV21-1 is a documented pseudogene. The CDR3 is 13 amino acids. CDR3 residues: CASPEAGNTEAFF. In DNA, the CDR3 is TGTGCCAGCCCCGAGGCCGGCAACACTGAAGCTTTCTTT.

J is TRBJ2-5 and V is TRBV30, with a weak D call TRBD2 (7 bases). The germline CDR1 and CDR2 sequences are GTSNPN and SVGIG (reference sequence). The CDR3 has 14 amino acids. Trimming pared 1 base from V and 4 bases from J, leaving 13 bases between. CDR3 region: CAWSEGGVRETQYF. The CDR3 bases are TGTGCCTGGAGTGAAGGGGGGGTTCGAGAGACCCAGTACTTC.

The CDR3: CASAAGGGYTF. The DNA for the CDR3 is TGTGCCAGCGCCGCGGGGGGAGGCTACACCTTC. V and J are TRBV7-9 and TRBJ1-2; D possibly corresponds to TRBD1 (5 bases). This CDR3 is built from 11 residues. Germline V CDR1 and CDR2: SEHNR, FQNEAQ (reference sequence). V lost 8 bases to trimming and J lost 8 bases, with 12 bases between them.

The DNA for the CDR3 is TGTGCCAGCAGCCTCAGCCAGGTGGTCCAAGAGACCCAGTACTTC. As protein: CASSLSQVVQETQYF. J is TRBJ2-5 and V is TRBV7-3; D gene ambiguous. The CDR3 runs 15 residues. V was shortened by 5 bases and J by 1 base, with 14 bases between the two germline ends. Germline CDR1 reads SGHTA; CDR2 reads FQGTGA.

The chain carries TRBV3-1 (or the pseudogene TRBV3-2) and TRBJ2-2; D perhaps matches TRBD1 (6 bases). Germline loops: CDR1 LGHDT, CDR2 YNNKEL (reference sequence). The CDR3 runs 15 residues. V dropped 2 bases and J dropped 4 bases, with 11 bases sitting between them. Here the CDR3 DNA reads TGTGCCAGCAGCCAAACAGGGTCGGGCACCGGGGAGCTGTTTTTT. It translates to CASSQTGSGTGELFF.

V usage is TRBV7-9 and J usage is TRBJ1-4; 10 positions agree with TRBD1. Germline loops: CDR1 SEHNR, CDR2 FQNEAQ (reference sequence). This CDR3 region has 16 residues. J was trimmed by 8 bases and V by 1 base; bases with no gene match: 7. CDR3 amino acids: CASSLGDRGHREKLFF. CDR3 nucleotide sequence: TGTGCCAGCAGCTTAGGGGACAGGGGACATCGAGAAAAACTGTTTTTT.

This clone appeared a single time. The chain employs TRBV6-2 or TRBV6-3 and TRBJ2-3, with TRBD1 matching over 7 bases. V lost 6 bases, J lost 2 bases, and 11 bases stayed unmatched. The CDR3 consists of 16 residues. Germline V gene data show CDR1 as MNHEY and CDR2 as SVGEGT. CDR3 amino acids: CASSSQGPADTDTQYF. Written as DNA, the CDR3 is TGTGCCAGCAGCTCACAGGGGCCTGCGGACACAGATACGCAGTATTTT.

The rearrangement joins TRBV5-1 to TRBJ1-1; D gene unclear. The CDR3 length is 15 residues. Germline V CDR1 and CDR2: SGHRS, YFSETQ. Trimming stripped 0 bases from V and 1 base from J, with 10 bases between. In nucleotides, the CDR3 is TGCGCCAGCAGCTTGGGAGAAACAGAGAACACTGAAGCTTTCTTT. Translating gives CASSLGETENTEAFF.

The rearrangement joins TRBV2 to TRBJ2-4; D is unclear. CDR3 size: 12 residues. CDR1 is SNHLY and CDR2 is FYNNEI in the germline V gene. The V gene lost 6 bases and the J gene lost 10 bases, with 13 bases spanning the gap. CDR3 sequence reads: CASSFLVTIQYF. The CDR3 coding sequence is TGTGCCAGCAGCTTCTTGGTGACTATTCAGTACTTC.

The CDR3 protein is CAKYRGPRGNIQYF. CDR3 sequence (DNA): TGTGCCAAGTACAGGGGCCCAAGGGGAAACATTCAGTACTTC. The rearrangement joins TRBV19 to TRBJ2-4; 7 bases agree with TRBD1. Germline CDR1 reads LNHDA; CDR2 reads SQIVND (reference sequence). The CDR3 sequence is 14 residues long. V was pared by 10 bases and J by 6 bases, with 12 bases of the junction left unmatched.